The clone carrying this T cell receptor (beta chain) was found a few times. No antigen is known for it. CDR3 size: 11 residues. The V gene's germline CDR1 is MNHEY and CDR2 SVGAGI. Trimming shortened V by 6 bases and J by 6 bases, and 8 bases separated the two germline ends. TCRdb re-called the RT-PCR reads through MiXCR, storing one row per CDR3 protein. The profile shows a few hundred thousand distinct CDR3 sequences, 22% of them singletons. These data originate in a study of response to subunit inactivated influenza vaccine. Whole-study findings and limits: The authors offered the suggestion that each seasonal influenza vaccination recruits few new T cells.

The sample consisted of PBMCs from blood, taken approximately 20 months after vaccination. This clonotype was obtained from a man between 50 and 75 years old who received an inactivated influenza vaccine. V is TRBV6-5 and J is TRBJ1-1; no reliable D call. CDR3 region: CASRSVSEAFF. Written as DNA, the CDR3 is TGTGCCAGCAGAAGCGTCTCTGAAGCTTTCTTT.